One T cell receptor (beta chain) is described in this entry. Its target is unknown. The data stem from a study of cytomegalovirus exposure and HLA in healthy donors. Study-level background: A subsequent analysis reported that the roughly 120 validation repertoires were produced on the same platform that had also been used for the roughly 700 first-cohort repertoires.

V gave up 7 bases and J gave up 5 bases, with 17 bases separating them. The CDR3 runs 13 residues. Germline-derived CDR1 and CDR2 are SQVTM and ANQGSEA. Study outcomes and limitations: Rarity characterized most TCR sequences, yet some public TCRs appeared in many donors.

Assay: immunoSEQ multiplex PCR; the TCRdb copy retains only in-frame clones and omits some. This sample has around 350,000 clones, with about nine tenths found just once. Separate from the roughly 710-subject first cohort, the 120-subject validation cohort was the one that the donors belonged to. Sample: PBMCs. The receptor was isolated from a woman aged 18-35 years in good health and CMV-seronegative. The V gene is TRBV29-1, the J gene TRBJ2-5; D is undetermined. CDR3 sequence: CSAIYTRRETQYF. In DNA, the CDR3 is TGCAGCGCGATATACACGCGGCGGGAGACCCAGTACTTC. The full variable domain, in which reference TRBV29-1 and TRBJ2-5 provide the parts outside the CDR3, is SAVISQKPSRDICQRGTSLTIQCQVDSQVTMMFWYRQQPGQSLTLIATANQGSEATYESGFVIDKFPISRPNLTFSTLTVSNMSPEDSSIYLCSAIYTRRETQYFGPGTRLLVL.